Below, 17 T cell receptor beta chains from the same sample are listed, as sequenced in a study of cytomegalovirus exposure and HLA in healthy donors. Both 60 Vbeta primers and 13 Jbeta primers went into the PCR. Using immunoSEQ multiplex PCR, the repertoire was profiled, and TCRdb retains in-frame clones only, with some absent. The sample gives tens of thousands of clones, 65% to 75% of which show up once; around 27% is in the top ten. The sequenced sample was PBMCs. These TCRs come from a man aged 45-60 years in good health and CMV-seropositive.

This rearrangement joins TRBV7-2 to TRBJ1-2; 9 bases agree with TRBD1. The junction had 10 bases not matched to a gene; V was cut back by 6 bases and J by 8 bases. This CDR3 is 14 amino acids long. Germline V CDR1 and CDR2: SGHTA, FQGNSA. CDR3 coding DNA: TGTGCCAGCAGTCCAGCCGGACAGGGGCGAGGCTACACCTTC. Its translation is CASSPAGQGRGYTF.

The gene calls are TRBV6-5 and TRBJ1-2, with D possibly matching TRBD1 (6 bases). The CDR3 length is 15 residues. Germline CDR1 and CDR2: MNHEY and SVGAGI. V was cut by 7 bases and J by 5 bases, with 20 bases left in between. The CDR3 region is CASKEERTVIYGYTF. Here the CDR3 DNA reads TGTGCCAGCAAGGAGGAGAGGACAGTCATTTATGGCTACACCTTC.

This clone was counted a few times. The rearrangement joins TRBV2 to TRBJ1-4; possible D gene TRBD1, 5 bases. The CDR3 has 16 amino acids. Germline CDR1 SNHLY, CDR2 FYNNEI. Trimming stripped 6 bases from V and 3 bases from J, with 17 bases between. The CDR3 region is CASRRPGDWANEKLFF. CDR3 DNA: TGTGCCAGCAGGAGACCGGGGGATTGGGCTAATGAAAAACTGTTTTTT. Variable domain in full (rest from reference TRBV2 and TRBJ1-4): EPEVTQTPSHQVTQMGQEVILRCVPISNHLYFYWYRQILGQKVEFLVSFYNNEISEKSEIFDDQFSVERPDGSNFTLKIRSTKLEDSAMYFCASRRPGDWANEKLFFGSGTQLSVL.

The chain couples TRBV27 to TRBJ2-5; TRBD1 matches at 8 bases. CDR1 and CDR2 from the germline V gene are MNHEY and SMNVEV (reference sequence). With 4 bases clipped from V and 4 bases from J, the junction kept 14 bases outside the gene matches. The CDR3 contains 17 residues. In DNA form, the CDR3 reads TGTGCCAGCAGTTCGAGACAGGGGACTCTCCCTGGAGAGACCCAGTACTTC. This sequence encodes CASSSRQGTLPGETQYF.

The chain has TRBV5-6 and TRBJ1-4, with 7 nucleotides matching TRBD1. V trimming: 4 bases; J trimming: 14 bases; junction bases outside the gene matches: 11. This CDR3 is 13 amino acids long. Per germline, CDR1 SGHDT and CDR2 YYEEEE. The CDR3 region has the DNA TGTGCCAGCAGCGCCAAGGAGACAGGGTACCTGTTTTTT. This gives the protein CASSAKETGYLFF.

The CDR3 DNA sequence: TGTGCCAGCAGTTTATCGGGGCTAGCGGGAGACGAGCAGTACTTC. This translates into CASSLSGLAGDEQYF. The chain carries TRBV27 and TRBJ2-7, with 10 positions matching TRBD2. Per germline, CDR1 MNHEY and CDR2 SMNVEV (reference sequence). J gave up 5 bases and V 0 bases, and 4 bases lay outside the gene matches. The CDR3 has 15 residues.

This clone has just a few counts. The chain is built from TRBV6-1 and TRBJ1-1; D possibly corresponds to TRBD1 (6 bases). This CDR3 region has 13 residues. Germline values: CDR1 MNHNS, CDR2 SASEGT. Trimming left V 6 bases short and J 0 bases short, with 8 bases between. The CDR3 bases are TGTGCCAGCAGGAGGGGGATGAACACTGAAGCTTTCTTT. Amino acids: CASRRGMNTEAFF.

This CDR3 is CASRETPLETQYF. DNA for the CDR3: TGTGCCAGCAGGGAGACCCCCCTGGAGACCCAGTACTTC. The rearrangement links TRBV6-1 to TRBJ2-5, with D uncertain. The germline CDR1 and CDR2 sequences are MNHNS and SASEGT. The CDR3 is 13 amino acids. The germline V and J ends were trimmed by 6 bases and 5 bases, with 13 bases remaining between them.

Details on this clone: Here the CDR3 omits its conserved ending phenylalanine or tryptophan, so a read error is the likely source. The chain has TRBV29-1 and TRBJ1-5, with D maybe TRBD1 (6 bases). Trimming stripped 4 bases from V and 1 base from J, with 8 bases between. This CDR3 spans 13 amino acids. CDR1 and CDR2 (germline): SQVTM, ANQGSEA. The CDR3: CSVGDTSNQPQHV. In DNA, the CDR3 is TGCAGCGTTGGGGACACCAGCAATCAGCCCCAGCATGTT.

The rearrangement uses TRBV6-5 and TRBJ2-7; D may be TRBD2 (5 bases). Germline V lookup: CDR1 MNHEY, CDR2 SVGAGI. The CDR3 covers 14 residues. The V gene lost 6 bases and the J gene lost 3 bases, with 15 bases spanning the gap. The CDR3 region has the DNA TGTGCCAGCAGAGGACCGGGATCCCTCTACGAGCAGTACTTC. Translation: CASRGPGSLYEQYF.

This chain uses TRBV9 with TRBJ1-6; 9 bases match TRBD1. The germline CDR1 and CDR2 sequences are SGDLS and YYNGEE. The CDR3 runs to 14 residues. The junction had 7 bases not matched to a gene; V was cut back by 4 bases and J by 11 bases. The CDR3 nucleotides are TGTGCCAGCAGCCCCGGGACAGGGCCGCCACCCCTCCACTTT. It yields the protein CASSPGTGPPPLHF.

This sequence joins TRBV27 and TRBJ1-5; D is ambiguous. This CDR3 contains 15 residues. The ends were cut back, 5 bases at V and 3 bases at J, with 14 bases in the middle. Germline V gene sequence: CDR1 MNHEY, CDR2 SMNVEV (reference sequence). Here the CDR3 reads CASSLTPTLNQPQHF. The CDR3 DNA reads TGTGCCAGCAGTCTCACACCAACCCTCAATCAGCCCCAGCATTTT.

The rearrangement links TRBV27 to TRBJ2-7; 7 bases align to TRBD1. V was clipped by 4 bases and J by 3 bases; unmatched bases: 3. CDR3 length: 13 amino acids. CDR1 and CDR2 from the germline V gene are MNHEY and SMNVEV (reference sequence). The CDR3 bases are TGTGCCAGCAGTTCCGGACAGGTCTACGAGCAGTACTTC. This sequence encodes CASSSGQVYEQYF.

CDR3 coding DNA: TGCAGCGTTGACCCCTCCCGGGAGGCAGGGGGCTACACCTTC. This codes for CSVDPSREAGGYTF. The genes are TRBV29-1 and TRBJ1-2; perhaps TRBD1 as D (5 bases). The CDR3 spans 14 residues. Germline V gene lookup returns CDR1 SQVTM and CDR2 ANQGSEA. V shed 3 bases and J shed 8 bases, with 19 bases lying between them. The variable domain in full, completed from reference TRBV29-1 and TRBJ1-2, reads SAVISQKPSRDICQRGTSLTIQCQVDSQVTMMFWYRQQPGQSLTLIATANQGSEATYESGFVIDKFPISRPNLTFSTLTVSNMSPEDSSIYLCSVDPSREAGGYTFGSGTRLTVV.

This chain connects TRBV5-1 to TRBJ2-7; 12 nucleotides line up with TRBD1. Trimming at V came to 5 bases and at J to 5 bases, leaving 5 bases not matched to a gene. The CDR3 is made up of 14 amino acids. Germline CDR1 reads SGHRS; CDR2 reads YFSETQ. The CDR3 DNA reads TGCGCCAGCAGTTCGGGACAGGGGGCCCACGAGCAGTACTTC. This encodes CASSSGQGAHEQYF.

V is TRBV6-4 and J is TRBJ1-1, with D unresolved. The germline CDR1 and CDR2 sequences are MRHNA and SNTAGT. Between the trimmed V and J ends, which lost 10 bases and 1 base, there was a span of 16 bases. The CDR3 covers 14 residues. CDR3 region: CAKLPSGGNTEAFF. CDR3 in DNA: TGTGCCAAACTACCGTCGGGAGGGAACACTGAAGCTTTCTTT.

The chain links TRBV2 to TRBJ2-5; 7 nucleotides agree with TRBD2. The CDR3 spans 16 residues. The junction had 11 bases not matched to a gene; V was cut back by 2 bases and J by 5 bases. Germline V gene lookup returns CDR1 SNHLY and CDR2 FYNNEI. DNA of the CDR3: TGTGCCAGCAGTGAAAGGACCGGTCCCGGGGGGGAGACCCAGTACTTC. Residues: CASSERTGPGGETQYF.